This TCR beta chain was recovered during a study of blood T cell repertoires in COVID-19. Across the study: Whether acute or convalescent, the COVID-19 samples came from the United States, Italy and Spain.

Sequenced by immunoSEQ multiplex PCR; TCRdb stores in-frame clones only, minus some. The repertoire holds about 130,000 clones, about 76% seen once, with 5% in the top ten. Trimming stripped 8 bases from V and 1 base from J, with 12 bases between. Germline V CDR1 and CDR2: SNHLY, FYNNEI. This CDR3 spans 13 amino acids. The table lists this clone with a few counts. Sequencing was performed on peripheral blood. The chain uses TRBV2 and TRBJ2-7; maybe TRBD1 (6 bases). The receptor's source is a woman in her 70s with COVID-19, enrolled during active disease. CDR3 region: CASLRGSSYEQYF. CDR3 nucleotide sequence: TGTGCCAGCCTCAGGGGTTCTTCCTACGAGCAGTACTTC.